This T cell receptor beta chain was retrieved from a study of T cell repertoires in cytomegalovirus infection (dated by TCRdb to the late 2010s). Concerning the study at large: Donor HLA type was relevant to the analysis, as public TCR beta signatures indicated carriage of CMV infection together with the matching HLA type. What the study reported, not specific to this receptor: In both this cohort and an independent cohort of approximately 350 donors, the cumulative frequency of public TCR beta family members distinguished carriers of CMV infection plus the relevant HLA type. The ex vivo response was dominated by HLA-C-restricted CMV-specific TCR beta clonotypes, which also provided the single most frequent clonotype in two of eight donors.

Worth noting for this clonotype: What antigen it recognizes has not been identified. There are no base qualities to consult, and no much larger clone falls within one base.

Data came from an Illumina HiSeq 1500. In TCRdb, the public reads were trimmed at Q25 with fastp and aligned with MiXCR, with productive beta chains retained. Each record represents a unique CDR3 protein, reported with the most common genes and DNA among its rows. This sample comprises roughly 720,000 distinct CDR3 sequences, roughly a third of them detected only once. Jointly, the top ten make up around 2.6% of the sample. V is cut back by 2 bases and J by 0 bases, with 7 bases in the junction unmatched. CDR1 and CDR2 are read off the germline V gene (reference sequence) as GTSNPN and SVGIG. The CDR3, from cysteine to phenylalanine, totals 15 residues. Only CDR3 DNA remains: 45 bases, in frame from the first base.

Material for sequencing was PBMCs. This chain is built from TRBV30 and TRBJ2-7; 7 junctional bases match TRBD1. The sequence derives from a human donor in good health (CMV status not recorded). Some clones in this sample may be carry-over from other donors' samples. The sequenced DNA: TGTGCCTGGAGTAAGACAGGGACGTTCTCCTACGAGCAGTACTTC. This encodes CAWSKTGTFSYEQYF.